Presented here are 15 T cell receptor beta chains from one specimen sequenced in a study of cytomegalovirus exposure and HLA in healthy donors. A multiplex PCR was run with 60 Vbeta primers and 13 Jbeta primers. Measured with immunoSEQ multiplex PCR; TCRdb has only the in-frame clones, and not every one. The data hold about 130,000 clones, with 70% to 85% observed a single time. Material: PBMCs. Every receptor here comes from a woman aged 45-60 years in good health and CMV-seronegative.

This clone was seen a few times. The chain couples TRBV4-1 to TRBJ2-7, with 8 bases fitting TRBD2. The CDR3 length is 15 residues. Germline CDR1 reads MGHRA; CDR2 reads YSYEKL. Losses at the gene ends were 1 base for V and 4 bases for J; bases not matched to a gene: 6. The CDR3 is CASSQALLAGYEQYF. CDR3 bases: TGCGCCAGCAGCCAAGCCCTTCTAGCGGGTTACGAGCAGTACTTC.

This clone has at least ten counts. The chain uses TRBV9 and TRBJ2-2, with a tentative D call TRBD1 (5 bases). The CDR3 is 11 amino acids. V lost 6 bases to trimming and J lost 7 bases, with 7 bases between them. Germline CDR1 and CDR2: SGDLS and YYNGEE. This chain's CDR3 is CASTGHGELFF. The CDR3 region has the DNA TGTGCCAGCACAGGGCACGGGGAGCTGTTTTTT.

The chain links TRBV7-3 to TRBJ2-1; 7 bases are a match to TRBD2. CDR3 length: 15 amino acids. The trim removed 3 bases at V and 7 bases at J, leaving 9 bases unmatched. Germline assignment: CDR1 SGHTA and CDR2 FQGTGA. This chain's CDR3 is CASSLGTGGRNEQFF. CDR3 coding DNA: TGTGCCAGCAGCTTGGGTACGGGAGGAAGGAATGAGCAGTTCTTC.

The chain is built from TRBV7-2 and TRBJ1-5; possibly TRBD1 for D (5 bases). This CDR3 is built from 14 residues. The germline CDR1 and CDR2 sequences are SGHTA and FQGNSA. The V and J ends lost 5 bases and 4 bases respectively, with 12 bases between them. In nucleotides, the CDR3 is TGTGCCAGCAGCCTTAGACAGATTAATCAGCCCCAGCATTTT. It codes for CASSLRQINQPQHF.

The rearrangement uses TRBV5-4 and TRBJ2-7; 8 bases agree with TRBD1. Per the germline V gene, CDR1 is SGHNT and CDR2 is YYREEE (reference sequence). Germline trimming cut 0 bases from V and 3 bases from J; bases unmatched to any gene: 11. This CDR3 has 17 amino acids. The CDR3, as DNA: TGTGCCAGCAGCTTGGTAGTTTCGGGGACAGGTCTCTACGAGCAGTACTTC. Translated, it gives CASSLVVSGTGLYEQYF.

The chain links TRBV12-1 to TRBJ2-5; the D segment call TRBD2 is taken from the table without a DNA check. The end of the DNA fits TRBJ2-7 better, so the J call may be wrong. TRBV12-1 constitutes a pseudogene. The CDR3 length is 13 residues. This chain's CDR3 is CASSPRDASEQYF. The CDR3 DNA reads as TGTGCCAGCAGCCCGAGAGACGCAAGCGAGCAGTACTTC.

The chain couples TRBV30 to TRBJ2-7; a possible D gene is TRBD2 (7 bases). Per the germline V gene, CDR1 is GTSNPN and CDR2 is SVGIG (reference sequence). Trimming shortened V by 8 bases and J by 0 bases, and 17 bases separated the two germline ends. This CDR3 contains 14 residues. This CDR3 reads CAGGGLVNSYEQYF. In nucleotides, the CDR3 is TGTGCCGGGGGGGGCTTAGTGAACTCCTACGAGCAGTACTTC.

This clone was detected only a few times. This chain joins TRBV4-2 and TRBJ1-1; D unresolved. The CDR3 is made up of 16 amino acids. Trimming left V 1 base short and J 6 bases short, with 18 bases between. Germline lookup yields CDR1 LGHNA and CDR2 YNFKEQ. CDR3: CASSQVLVSSLPEAFF. For the CDR3, the DNA is TGTGCCAGCAGCCAAGTCTTAGTCTCGTCGTTACCTGAAGCTTTCTTT.

This clone was counted only a few times. The chain links TRBV4-1 to TRBJ2-4, with 10 bases fitting TRBD2. The CDR3 has 15 residues. From germline, CDR1 is MGHRA and CDR2 YSYEKL. J gave up 5 bases and V 3 bases, and 4 bases lay outside the gene matches. Here the CDR3 DNA reads TGCGCCAGCAGCCAGGGGCTAGCGGGAGAAAACATTCAGTACTTC. It is translated as CASSQGLAGENIQYF.

This chain connects TRBV7-2 to TRBJ2-1; no reliable D call. Germline V gene data show CDR1 as SGHTA and CDR2 as FQGNSA. CDR3 size: 11 residues. V dropped 5 bases and J dropped 9 bases, with 8 bases sitting between them. The CDR3, as DNA: TGTGCCAGCAGCCCGGTGCGTGAGCAGTTCTTC. Protein sequence: CASSPVREQFF. Full variable domain (remainder filled in from reference TRBV7-2 and TRBJ2-1): GAGVSQSPSNKVTEKGKDVELRCDPISGHTALYWYRQSLGQGLEFLIYFQGNSAPDKSGLPSDRFSAERTGGSVSTLTIQRTQQEDSAVYLCASSPVREQFFGPGTRLTVL.

This sequence joins TRBV6-5 and TRBJ1-5, with 10 bases lining up with TRBD1. CDR3 length: 15 amino acids. Germline CDR1 reads MNHEY; CDR2 reads SVGAGI. V was pared by 6 bases and J by 3 bases, with 5 bases of the junction left unmatched. This CDR3 is CASSSRQGANQPQHF. DNA for the CDR3: TGTGCCAGCAGCTCCCGACAGGGGGCCAATCAGCCCCAGCATTTT.

The chain uses TRBV11-2 and TRBJ2-1; 7 bases fit TRBD2. This CDR3 comprises 15 residues. The V gene end was trimmed by 1 base and the J gene end by 0 bases; junction bases not matched to a gene: 0. CDR1 SGHAT and CDR2 FQNNGV come from the germline V gene. The CDR3, as DNA: TGTGCCAGCAGCTTAGGCGGGAGCTCCTACAATGAGCAGTTCTTC. Protein: CASSLGGSSYNEQFF.

Of note for this clone: Germline is not matched at one junction end, which may reflect a read error. The chain couples TRBV7-9 to TRBJ1-2; D may be TRBD1 (6 bases). The CDR3 is made up of 13 amino acids. Germline V CDR1 and CDR2: SEHNR, FQNEAQ (reference sequence). CDR3 sequence reads: CSSSPTDRYGYTF. Written as DNA, the CDR3 is TGTTCCAGCAGCCCTACGGACAGATATGGCTACACCTTC.

This clone was observed a handful of times. The chain employs TRBV5-1 and TRBJ2-1, with 7 positions matching TRBD1. The CDR3 is made up of 14 amino acids. J lost 6 bases, V lost 0 bases, and 3 bases had no gene match. CDR1 and CDR2 (germline): SGHRS, YFSETQ. The CDR3 region is CASSLEGTANEQFF. The CDR3 bases are TGCGCCAGCAGCTTGGAGGGGACAGCCAATGAGCAGTTCTTC.

The chain uses TRBV10-3 and TRBJ2-5; D gene uncertain. The J call could be wrong; TRBJ2-7 is a better fit for the DNA end. This CDR3 region has 14 residues. The V gene's germline CDR1 is ENHRY and CDR2 SYGVKD. CDR3 bases: TGTGCCATCAGTAAGCAGACAATCTCCTACGAGCAGTACTTC. Amino acid sequence: CAISKQTISYEQYF.